The rows below give T cell receptor beta chains drawn from one sample of a study of identifying expanded T cells in peripheral blood. Using immunoSEQ multiplex PCR, the repertoire was profiled, and TCRdb retains in-frame clones only, with some absent. The sample has around 81,000 clones, around 83% seen once. The sample was blood. The receptors originated from a person between 18 and 70 years old in good health. Each CDR3 is given with its conserved first and last residue. The D gene is left open where the match is weak. The listing skips clone size in some rows; elsewhere it reads once, few, many or a size class.

CDR3aa	CDR3nt	len	v_gene	j_gene	abundance	d_gene
CASSEWWGEQYF	TGTGCCAGCAGTGAATGGTGGGGCGAGCAGTACTTC	12	TRBV25-1	TRBJ2-7	NA	NA
CASSQERGGPGSYTF	TGTGCCAGCAGCCAAGAACGTGGGGGTCCTGGGAGCTACACCTTC	15	TRBV4-2	TRBJ1-2	few	NA
CASSPNLSRPYGYTF	TGCGCCAGCAGCCCCAATTTATCCCGACCCTATGGCTACACCTTC	15	TRBV5-1	TRBJ1-2	NA	NA
CASSITVGGAYNEQFF	TGTGCCAGTAGTATTACGGTCGGGGGGGCATACAATGAGCAGTTCTTC	16	TRBV19	TRBJ2-1	once	TRBD2
CASSLASAGDTQYF	TGTGCCAGCAGCTTAGCGTCGGCGGGGGATACGCAGTATTTT	14	TRBV7-2	TRBJ2-3	NA	NA
CASRVRSDGTDTQYF	TGTGCCAGCAGGGTGAGGTCCGACGGAACAGATACGCAGTATTTT	15	TRBV5-4	TRBJ2-3	NA	NA
CAWGRTASEQYF	TGTGCCTGGGGAAGGACAGCCAGCGAGCAGTACTTC	12	TRBV30	TRBJ2-7	NA	NA
CASSRGGQRNTEAFF	TGTGCCAGTAGTAGGGGGGGGCAGAGGAACACTGAAGCTTTCTTT	15	TRBV19	TRBJ1-1	NA	NA
CASSLDGLSNQPQHF	TGCGCCAGCAGCTTGGACGGATTGAGCAATCAGCCCCAGCATTTT	15	TRBV5-1	TRBJ1-5	NA	NA
CASGTRRGVNTEAFF	TGTGCCAGTGGTACGCGTAGGGGGGTGAACACTGAAGCTTTCTTT	15	TRBV19	TRBJ1-1	NA	NA
CASSDGRMNTEAFF	TGCGCCAGCAGCGATGGACGAATGAACACTGAAGCTTTCTTT	14	TRBV5-1	TRBJ1-1	NA	NA
CASSNRGEQYF	TGTGCCAGTTCCAACCGGGGGGAGCAGTATTTT	11	TRBV19	TRBJ2-3	NA	TRBD2
CASTAQGRGNTIYF	TGTGCCAGCACCGCACAGGGTCGTGGAAACACCATATATTTT	14	TRBV25-1	TRBJ1-3	NA	NA
CASSVDVRGLGYTF	TGTGCCAGCAGCGTAGACGTCAGGGGGCTCGGCTACACCTTC	14	TRBV9	TRBJ1-2	NA	TRBD1
CASSPGTAIYEQYF	TGTGCCAGCAGCCCCGGGACCGCGATCTACGAGCAGTACTTC	14	TRBV5-5	TRBJ2-7	NA	NA
CASSDLAGPTDTQYF	TGTGCCAGCAGTGACCTAGCGGGGCCCACAGATACGCAGTATTTT	15	TRBV13	TRBJ2-3	NA	TRBD2
CASRFLDRGTEAFF	TGTGCCAGCAGATTTCTTGACAGGGGGACTGAAGCTTTCTTT	14	TRBV7-6	TRBJ1-1	NA	TRBD1
CASSLRGLGYEQYF	TGCGCCAGCAGCCTTCGAGGGCTAGGCTACGAGCAGTACTTC	14	TRBV4-1	TRBJ2-7	NA	NA
CASSLALSGVNGYTF	TGTGCCAGCAGCTTAGCGCTATCAGGGGTCAACGGCTACACCTTC	15	TRBV7-8	TRBJ1-2	NA	NA
CASSLNRSDYGYTF	TGTGCCAGCAGCCTAAATCGTAGTGACTATGGCTACACCTTC	14	TRBV11-3	TRBJ1-2	NA	NA
CASSPRTEGDTDTQYF	TGTGCCAGCAGTCCCCGGACCGAAGGGGACACAGATACGCAGTATTTT	16	TRBV27	TRBJ2-3	NA	NA
CASSEGDREYYEQYF	TGTGCCAGCAGTGAAGGGGACAGGGAGTATTACGAGCAGTACTTC	15	TRBV2	TRBJ2-7	NA	TRBD1
CASSYDSRGEAFF	TGTGCCAGCAGTTACGATTCCAGGGGAGAAGCTTTCTTT	13	TRBV2	TRBJ1-1	NA	NA
CASRELADNYGYTF	TGCGCCAGCAGGGAGTTGGCAGACAACTATGGCTACACCTTC	14	TRBV5-1	TRBJ1-2	once	NA
CASAAGSSGNTIYF	TGTGCCAGCGCTGCAGGGAGCTCTGGAAACACCATATATTTT	14	TRBV2	TRBJ1-3	few	NA
CASTSRQGEAFF	TGTGCCAGCACCTCCAGACAGGGTGAAGCTTTCTTT	12	TRBV9	TRBJ1-1	few	TRBD1
CASRDRVRSPLHF	TGTGCCAGCAGAGACAGGGTTCGGTCACCCCTCCACTTT	13	TRBV6-1	TRBJ1-6	NA	TRBD1
CASSQEATGTRKFF	TGTGCCAGCAGCCAAGAGGCAACCGGGACTAGGAAGTTCTTC	14	TRBV14	TRBJ2-1	NA	TRBD2
CATSRDLLFNYGYTF	TGTGCCACCAGCAGAGATCTGTTGTTTAACTATGGCTACACCTTC	15	TRBV15	TRBJ1-2	once	NA
CAWSVPVTRGPYGYTF	TGTGCCTGGAGTGTACCAGTAACCCGCGGGCCCTATGGCTACACCTTC	16	TRBV30	TRBJ1-2	NA	NA
CASRASRTGQRLAKNIQYF	TGTGCCAGCAGAGCTTCTCGGACAGGACAACGACTAGCCAAAAACATTCAGTACTTC	19	TRBV2	TRBJ2-4	NA	TRBD1
CASRETGGGEKLFF	TGTGCCAGTAGAGAGACAGGGGGCGGTGAAAAACTGTTTTTT	14	TRBV19	TRBJ1-4	NA	TRBD1
CASSPQPGTGNTIYF	TGCGCCAGCAGCCCCCAACCGGGGACTGGAAACACCATATATTTT	15	TRBV5-1	TRBJ1-3	NA	NA
CASSRRGSQGSSEQFF	TGTGCCAGCTCACGGAGGGGAAGCCAGGGGAGTAGTGAGCAGTTCTTC	16	TRBV18	TRBJ2-1	NA	NA
CASSPLRAPGNTIYF	TGTGCCAGCTCACCACTTAGGGCGCCTGGAAACACCATATATTTT	15	TRBV18	TRBJ1-3	NA	NA
CASSQERDKATESNEQFF	TGCGCCAGCAGCCAAGAAAGGGATAAGGCCACCGAGAGCAATGAGCAGTTCTTC	18	TRBV4-3	TRBJ2-1	NA	NA
CASRAGLRYEKLFF	TGTGCCAGCCGGGCGGGTCTGAGATATGAAAAACTGTTTTTT	14	TRBV2	TRBJ1-4	NA	NA
CATGQGINQPQHF	TGTGCCACCGGACAAGGAATAAATCAGCCCCAGCATTTT	13	TRBV19	TRBJ1-5	few	NA
CASSLAEDLSSGEAFF	TGTGCCAGCAGCTTAGCGGAGGACCTCTCCTCGGGTGAAGCTTTCTTT	16	TRBV7-9	TRBJ1-1	NA	NA
CASSLGFSRQGAFYNSPLHF	TGTGCCAGCAGTTTAGGTTTTTCCCGACAGGGCGCCTTCTATAATTCACCCCTCCACTTT	20	TRBV27	TRBJ1-6	NA	TRBD1
CASSPGLANTGELFF	TGTGCCAGCTCACCCGGCCTGGCGAACACCGGGGAGCTGTTTTTT	15	TRBV18	TRBJ2-2	NA	NA
CAWSSGEQPQHF	TGTGCCTGGAGTTCGGGGGAGCAGCCCCAGCATTTT	12	TRBV30	TRBJ1-5	NA	NA
CASSLQLNYEQYF	TGTGCCAGCAGCTTACAACTGAACTACGAGCAGTACTTC	13	TRBV7-6	TRBJ2-7	NA	NA
CASSRQGNEQYF	TGTGCCAGCAGTCGACAGGGGAACGAGCAGTACTTC	12	TRBV6-5	TRBJ2-7	NA	TRBD1
CASSPSVESGNTIYF	TGTGCCAGCTCACCCTCGGTTGAGTCGGGAAACACCATATATTTT	15	TRBV18	TRBJ1-3	NA	NA
CASSRLGGDSPLHF	TGTGCCAGTAGCCGTCTAGGGGGAGATTCACCCCTCCACTTT	14	TRBV19	TRBJ1-6	many	NA
CASRQAGLETQYF	TGTGCCAGCAGGCAGGCTGGCCTGGAGACCCAGTACTTC	13	TRBV5-8	TRBJ2-5	NA	NA
CASSLSRAQPQHF	TGTGCCAGCAGCTTAAGTCGAGCTCAGCCCCAGCATTTT	13	TRBV7-6	TRBJ1-5	NA	NA
CASSDRLGYEQYF	TGTGCCAGCAGTGACAGGCTGGGGTACGAGCAGTACTTC	13	TRBV2	TRBJ2-7	NA	NA
CASPPLTTVTSYEQYF	TGCGCCAGTCCCCCTCTTACGACAGTCACCTCCTACGAGCAGTACTTC	16	TRBV10-2	TRBJ2-7	NA	NA